This entry lists 21 T cell receptor beta chains sequenced from one sample in a study. The table came from immunoSEQ multiplex PCR; TCRdb's copy has only in-frame clones and leaves some out. The repertoire holds about 68,000 clones, with 85% to 95% as singletons. Sample: PBMCs. These receptors were collected from a man aged 40-49 years with rheumatoid arthritis.

V gene TRBV27 combines with J gene TRBJ2-7; D remains ambiguous. This CDR3 is built from 13 residues. V was clipped by 2 bases and J by 2 bases, with 7 bases between them. In germline, CDR1 is MNHEY, CDR2 SMNVEV (reference sequence). The CDR3 DNA sequence: TGTGCCAGCAGTTTAGTGGGCCCCTACGAGCAGTACTTC. Protein sequence: CASSLVGPYEQYF.

The chain couples TRBV11-3 to TRBJ2-3; a weak D match, TRBD2 (6 bases). Trimming removed 1 base from V and 1 base from J, with 6 bases in between. CDR1 is SGHNT and CDR2 is YENEEA in the germline V gene. This CDR3 comprises 14 residues. This CDR3 is CASSLVAGTDTQYF. The DNA of the CDR3 is TGTGCCAGCAGCTTAGTAGCGGGCACAGATACGCAGTATTTT.

V usage is TRBV30 and J usage is TRBJ2-2; D may be TRBD2 (5 bases). Trimming pared 8 bases from V and 0 bases from J, leaving 16 bases between. In germline, CDR1 is GTSNPN, CDR2 SVGIG (reference sequence). The CDR3 extends over 15 amino acids. Written as DNA, the CDR3 is TGTGCCGGCCGGACTCGTGTCGCGAACACCGGGGAGCTGTTTTTT. It specifies CAGRTRVANTGELFF.

This chain uses TRBV18 with TRBJ1-1; tentative D call: TRBD1 (6 bases). Germline V CDR1 and CDR2: KGHSH, LQKENI. V was pared by 4 bases and J by 3 bases, with 15 bases between. This CDR3 region has 15 residues. This chain's CDR3 is CASSRTAPGDTEAFF. In nucleotides, the CDR3 is TGTGCCAGCTCACGGACAGCCCCCGGGGACACTGAAGCTTTCTTT.

The chain joins TRBV6-6 to TRBJ1-4; 9 nucleotides agree with TRBD1. Trimming cost V 5 bases and J 4 bases; bases outside gene matches: 5. The CDR3 runs 15 residues. CDR1 and CDR2 from the germline V gene are MNHNY and SVGAGI (reference sequence). The CDR3 nucleotides are TGTGCCAGCAGTAGGGGGACAGGGATTAATGAAAAACTGTTTTTT. Translated: CASSRGTGINEKLFF.

Written as DNA, the CDR3 is TGTGCCAGCTCACCATCCCCGCCGGCTAACTATGGCTACACCTTC. This gives the protein CASSPSPPANYGYTF. J is TRBJ1-2 and V is TRBV18; D gene uncertain. The CDR3 loop spans 15 amino acids. The germline gives CDR1 KGHSH, CDR2 LQKENI. Between the trimmed V and J ends, which lost 2 bases and 0 bases, there was a span of 10 bases. The full variable domain, rest sourced from reference TRBV18 and TRBJ1-2, is NAGVMQNPRHLVRRRGQEARLRCSPMKGHSHVYWYRQLPEEGLKFMVYLQKENIIDESGMPKERFSAEFPKEGPSILRIQQVVRGDSAAYFCASSPSPPANYGYTFGSGTRLTVV.

This clone was detected only once. The chain joins TRBV28 to TRBJ2-3, with D uncertain. The CDR3 runs 14 residues. CDR1 is MDHEN, CDR2 SYDVKM, per germline. The V gene lost 6 bases and the J gene lost 4 bases, with 14 bases spanning the gap. CDR3 DNA sequence: TGTGCCAGCAGCTTGGATCCTAATTCAGATACGCAGTATTTT. Encoded protein: CASSLDPNSDTQYF.

This sequence joins TRBV5-1 and TRBJ2-3, with D hard to call. The CDR3 has 17 residues. V dropped 4 bases and J dropped 0 bases, with 18 bases sitting between them. Germline CDR1 and CDR2: SGHRS and YFSETQ. CDR3 sequence (DNA): TGCGCCAGCAGCCCCCCTCAGCTGGGTTATAGCACAGATACGCAGTATTTT. Translated, it gives CASSPPQLGYSTDTQYF.

CDR3 amino acids: CASSQTWTGDNQPQHF. In nucleotides, the CDR3 is TGCGCCAGCAGCCAAACCTGGACAGGGGACAATCAGCCCCAGCATTTT. The chain links TRBV4-1 to TRBJ1-5; 9 bases fit TRBD1. The length of the CDR3 is 16 residues. Looked up from germline, CDR1 is MGHRA and CDR2 is YSYEKL. Germline trimming cut 2 bases from V and 3 bases from J; bases unmatched to any gene: 5.

The count of this clone is one. V and J are TRBV18 and TRBJ1-6, with D maybe TRBD1 (6 bases). The CDR3 spans 14 residues. The V end was cut by 5 bases, the J end by 7 bases, with 12 bases between. Looked up from germline, CDR1 is KGHSH and CDR2 is LQKENI. CDR3 nucleotides: TGTGCCAGCTCAAGGACAGTAGAGAATTCACCCCTCCACTTT. It specifies CASSRTVENSPLHF.

A single count supports this clone. J is TRBJ1-4 and V is TRBV28; D is uncertain. Germline CDR1 reads MDHEN; CDR2 reads SYDVKM. Trimming removed 6 bases from V and 8 bases from J, with 7 bases in between. The CDR3 runs to 11 residues. The CDR3 bases are TGTGCCAGCAGCTCTTTGGAAAAACTGTTTTTT. Translated, it gives CASSSLEKLFF. The full variable domain, in which reference TRBV28 and TRBJ1-4 provide the parts outside the CDR3, is DVKVTQSSRYLVKRTGEKVFLECVQDMDHENMFWYRQDPGLGLRLIYFSYDVKMKEKGDIPEGYSVSREKKERFSLILESASTNQTSMYLCASSSLEKLFFGSGTQLSVL.

The rearrangement joins TRBV11-2 to TRBJ2-1, with 7 bases fitting TRBD2. Germline V gene lookup returns CDR1 SGHAT and CDR2 FQNNGV. The CDR3 covers 15 residues. The trim removed 0 bases at V and 1 base at J, leaving 0 bases unmatched. The CDR3 coding sequence is TGTGCCAGCAGCTTAGAAGCGGGATCCTACAATGAGCAGTTCTTC. Translated, it gives CASSLEAGSYNEQFF.

This chain connects TRBV2 to TRBJ1-4, with 8 bases fitting TRBD1. V was pared by 8 bases and J by 5 bases, with 10 bases of the junction left unmatched. Per the germline V gene, CDR1 is SNHLY and CDR2 is FYNNEI. This CDR3 is 15 amino acids long. The CDR3 nucleotides read TGTGCCAGCCGGTCGAACACAGGGGGAAATGAAAAACTGTTTTTT. Its translation is CASRSNTGGNEKLFF.

The gene calls are TRBV10-3 and TRBJ2-7, with 9 positions matching TRBD1. The V segment lost 4 bases and the J segment 6 bases; nucleotides outside the gene matches: 7. Germline V lookup: CDR1 ENHRY, CDR2 SYGVKD. The CDR3 runs 14 residues. CDR3 loop: CAISAPGQGGEQYF. DNA of the CDR3: TGTGCCATCAGTGCCCCGGGACAGGGAGGCGAGCAGTACTTC.

The gene calls are TRBV11-1 and TRBJ2-7; TRBD2 is a possible D gene (5 bases). With 4 bases removed from V and 0 bases from J, the gap between germline ends came to 13 bases. From germline, CDR1 is SGHAT and CDR2 FQDESV (reference sequence). The CDR3 consists of 15 residues. CDR3 region: CASSSDGKSSYEQYF. CDR3 sequence (DNA): TGTGCCAGCAGCTCGGACGGGAAGAGCTCCTACGAGCAGTACTTC.

This clone was observed once. This chain connects TRBV28 to TRBJ1-5; D is unclear. Germline V gives CDR1 MDHEN, CDR2 SYDVKM. V lost 1 base to trimming and J lost 2 bases, with 12 bases between them. The length of the CDR3 is 16 residues. The CDR3 sequence: CASSLSRARGNQPQHF. In DNA, the CDR3 is TGTGCCAGCAGTTTATCGAGGGCGCGGGGCAATCAGCCCCAGCATTTT.

The genes are TRBV19 and TRBJ2-1; 14 bases agree with TRBD2. This CDR3 spans 18 amino acids. The junction had 5 bases not matched to a gene; V was cut back by 3 bases and J by 1 base. Germline CDR1 LNHDA, CDR2 SQIVND (reference sequence). This CDR3 is CASSMGLAGVLSYNEQFF. The CDR3 bases are TGTGCCAGTAGTATGGGACTAGCGGGAGTTTTGTCCTACAATGAGCAGTTCTTC.

The chain is built from TRBV4-1 and TRBJ2-2; TRBD2 aligns across 8 bases. Germline values: CDR1 MGHRA, CDR2 YSYEKL. The CDR3 is 12 amino acids. The J segment lost 13 bases and the V segment lost 6 bases, leaving 7 bases of the junction unmatched. The CDR3 here is CASSSIAGRLFF. In DNA, the CDR3 is TGCGCCAGCAGTTCTATAGCGGGGCGGCTGTTTTTT.

The chain carries TRBV28 and TRBJ2-1; 9 bases map to TRBD2. J gave up 6 bases and V 9 bases, and 12 bases lay outside the gene matches. Germline V gives CDR1 MDHEN, CDR2 SYDVKM. The CDR3 runs 15 residues. The CDR3 DNA follows: TGTGCCAGTACGTTGGCGGGGGGGCAAGGCAATGAGCAGTTCTTC. Its translation: CASTLAGGQGNEQFF.

The table lists this clone with a count of one. The chain links TRBV4-3 to TRBJ2-1, with TRBD1 matching 7 bases. The CDR3 loop spans 16 amino acids. After removal of 1 base from V and 6 bases from J, the junction contained 9 bases not matched to a gene. CDR1 LGHNA and CDR2 YSLEER come from the germline V gene. The CDR3, as DNA: TGCGCCAGCAGCCAAGTTAAGGGGGCGCCTCTCAATGAGCAGTTCTTC. Translated, it gives CASSQVKGAPLNEQFF.

J is TRBJ2-1 and V is TRBV2; perhaps TRBD2 as D (5 bases). V was clipped by 8 bases and J by 6 bases, with 20 bases between them. The germline V gene has CDR1 SNHLY and CDR2 FYNNEI. The CDR3 is 15 residues long. CDR3 sequence reads: CASGPYSGAGNEQFF. The CDR3 DNA reads TGTGCCAGCGGCCCTTACAGCGGCGCGGGCAATGAGCAGTTCTTC.